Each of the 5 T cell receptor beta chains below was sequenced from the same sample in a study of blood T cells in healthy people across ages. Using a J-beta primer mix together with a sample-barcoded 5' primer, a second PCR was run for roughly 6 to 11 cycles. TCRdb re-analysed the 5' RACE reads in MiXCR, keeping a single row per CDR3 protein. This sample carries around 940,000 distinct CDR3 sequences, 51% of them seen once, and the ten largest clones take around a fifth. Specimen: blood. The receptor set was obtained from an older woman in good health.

The CDR3 bases are TGCAGTGCTAGAGGCGGGACTAGCGGGAGTGCAGAGACCCAGTACTTC. This encodes CSARGGTSGSAETQYF. The chain has TRBV20-1 and TRBJ2-5, with 14 bases fitting TRBD2. The CDR3 has 16 residues. Germline CDR1 DFQATT, CDR2 SNEGSKA (reference sequence). V dropped 1 base and J dropped 4; count of bases not matched to a gene: 5.

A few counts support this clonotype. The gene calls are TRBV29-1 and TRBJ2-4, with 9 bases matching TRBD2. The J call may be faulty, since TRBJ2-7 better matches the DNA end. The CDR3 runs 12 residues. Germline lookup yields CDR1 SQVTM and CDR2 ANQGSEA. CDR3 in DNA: TGCAGCGTCCCTGGAGCGGGAGGCGAGCAGTACTTC. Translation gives CSVPGAGGEQYF.

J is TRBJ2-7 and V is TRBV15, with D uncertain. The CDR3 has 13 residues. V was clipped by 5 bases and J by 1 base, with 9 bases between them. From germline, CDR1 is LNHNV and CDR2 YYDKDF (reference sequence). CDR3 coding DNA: TGTGCCACCAGCTGGACCGAATCCTACGAGCAGTACTTC. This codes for CATSWTESYEQYF.

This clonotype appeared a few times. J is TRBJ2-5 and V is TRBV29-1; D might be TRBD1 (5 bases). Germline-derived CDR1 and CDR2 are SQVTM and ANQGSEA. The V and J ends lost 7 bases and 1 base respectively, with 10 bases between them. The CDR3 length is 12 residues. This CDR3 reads CSAGAGQETQYF. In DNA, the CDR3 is TGCAGCGCTGGGGCAGGCCAAGAGACCCAGTACTTC.

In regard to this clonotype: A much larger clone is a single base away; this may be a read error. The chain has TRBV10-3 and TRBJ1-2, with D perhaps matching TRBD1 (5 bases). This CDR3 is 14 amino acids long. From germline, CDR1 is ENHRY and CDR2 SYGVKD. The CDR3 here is CAVSEPRQPYGYTF. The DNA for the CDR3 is TGTGCCGTCAGTGAGCCGAGACAGCCCTATGGCTACACCTTC.